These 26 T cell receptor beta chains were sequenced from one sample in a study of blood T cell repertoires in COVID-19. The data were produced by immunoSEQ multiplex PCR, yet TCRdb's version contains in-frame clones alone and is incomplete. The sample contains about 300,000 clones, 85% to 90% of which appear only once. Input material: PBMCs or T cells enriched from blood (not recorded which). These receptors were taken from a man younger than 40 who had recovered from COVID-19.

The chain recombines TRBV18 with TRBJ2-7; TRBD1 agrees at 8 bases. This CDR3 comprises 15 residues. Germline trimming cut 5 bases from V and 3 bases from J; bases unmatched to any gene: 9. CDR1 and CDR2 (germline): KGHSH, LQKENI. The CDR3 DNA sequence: TGTGCCAGCTCAGCAATTTCCGGGACAGGCTACGAGCAGTACTTC. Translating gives CASSAISGTGYEQYF.

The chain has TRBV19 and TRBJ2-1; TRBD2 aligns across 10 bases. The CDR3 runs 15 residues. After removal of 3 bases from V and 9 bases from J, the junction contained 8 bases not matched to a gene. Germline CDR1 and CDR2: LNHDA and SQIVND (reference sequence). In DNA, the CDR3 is TGTGCCAGTAGTATTTTAGCTAGCGGGAGCGGTGAGCAGTTCTTC. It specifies CASSILASGSGEQFF.

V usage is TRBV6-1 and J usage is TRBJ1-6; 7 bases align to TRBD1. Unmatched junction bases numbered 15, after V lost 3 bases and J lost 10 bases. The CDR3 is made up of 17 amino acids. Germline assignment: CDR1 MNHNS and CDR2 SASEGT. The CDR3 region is CASSDLLQGRPGSPLHF. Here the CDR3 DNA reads TGTGCCAGCAGTGACCTACTACAGGGGCGGCCTGGATCACCCCTCCACTTT.

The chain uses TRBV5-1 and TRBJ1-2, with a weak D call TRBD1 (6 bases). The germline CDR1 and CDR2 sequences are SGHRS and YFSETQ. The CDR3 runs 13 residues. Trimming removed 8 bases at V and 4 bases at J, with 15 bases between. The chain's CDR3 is CASSVTGSYGYTF. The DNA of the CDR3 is TGCGCCAGTTCTGTGACAGGCTCCTATGGCTACACCTTC.

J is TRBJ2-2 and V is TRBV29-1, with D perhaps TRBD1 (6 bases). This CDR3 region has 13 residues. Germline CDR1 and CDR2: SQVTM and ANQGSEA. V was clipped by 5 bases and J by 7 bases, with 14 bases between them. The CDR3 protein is CSVYRVSSGELFF. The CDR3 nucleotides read TGCAGCGTTTACAGGGTGTCAAGCGGGGAGCTGTTTTTT.

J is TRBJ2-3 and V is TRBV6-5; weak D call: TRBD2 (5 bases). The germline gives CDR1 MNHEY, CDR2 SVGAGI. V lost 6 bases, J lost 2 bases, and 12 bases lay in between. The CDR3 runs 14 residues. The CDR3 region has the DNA TGTGCCAGCAGAGGTCGGGGAGACACAGATACGCAGTATTTT. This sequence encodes CASRGRGDTDTQYF.

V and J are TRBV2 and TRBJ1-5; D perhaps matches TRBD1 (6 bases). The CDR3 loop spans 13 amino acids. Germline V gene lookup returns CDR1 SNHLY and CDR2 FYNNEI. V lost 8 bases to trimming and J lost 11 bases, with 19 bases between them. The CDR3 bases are TGTGCCAGCTCGGGGGGAAGGGGACAAACCCAGCATTTT. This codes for CASSGGRGQTQHF.

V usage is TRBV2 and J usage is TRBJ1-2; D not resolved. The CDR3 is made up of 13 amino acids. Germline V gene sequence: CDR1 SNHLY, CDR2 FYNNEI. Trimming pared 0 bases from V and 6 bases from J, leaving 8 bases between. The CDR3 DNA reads TGTGCCAGCAGTGAAGCTGAGATTGATGGCTACACCTTC. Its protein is CASSEAEIDGYTF.

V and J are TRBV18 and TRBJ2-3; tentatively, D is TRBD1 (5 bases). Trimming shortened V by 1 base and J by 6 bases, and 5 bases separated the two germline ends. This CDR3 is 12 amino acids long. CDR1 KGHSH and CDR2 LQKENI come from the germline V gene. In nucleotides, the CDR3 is TGTGCCAGCTCACCACGACAGGATACGCAGTATTTT. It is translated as CASSPRQDTQYF.

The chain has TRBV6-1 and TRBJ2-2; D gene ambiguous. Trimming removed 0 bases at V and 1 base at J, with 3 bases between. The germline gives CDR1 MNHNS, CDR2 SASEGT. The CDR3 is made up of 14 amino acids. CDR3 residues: CASSEARNTGELFF. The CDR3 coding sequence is TGTGCCAGCAGTGAAGCCAGGAACACCGGGGAGCTGTTTTTT.

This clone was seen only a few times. The CDR3 reads CASSWGLTNEKLFF. CDR3 nucleotides: TGTGCCAGTAGTTGGGGCCTAACCAATGAAAAACTGTTTTTT. This chain joins TRBV19 and TRBJ1-4; D may be TRBD1 (5 bases). CDR1 is LNHDA, CDR2 SQIVND, per germline (reference sequence). This CDR3 comprises 14 residues. Deletions cut 5 bases from V and 5 bases from J, with 12 bases between.

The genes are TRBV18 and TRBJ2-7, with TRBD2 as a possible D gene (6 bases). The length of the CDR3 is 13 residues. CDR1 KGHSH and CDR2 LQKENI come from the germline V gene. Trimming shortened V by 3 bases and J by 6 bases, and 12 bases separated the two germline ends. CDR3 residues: CASSPGSPLEQYF. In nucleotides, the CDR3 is TGTGCCAGCTCACCCGGGAGCCCCCTCGAGCAGTACTTC.

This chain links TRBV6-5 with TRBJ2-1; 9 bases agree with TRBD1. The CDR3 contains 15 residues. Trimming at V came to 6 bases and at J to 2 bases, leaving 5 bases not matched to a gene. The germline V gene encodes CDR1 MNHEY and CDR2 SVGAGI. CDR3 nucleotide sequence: TGTGCCAGCAGCACGGACAGGGGTACCTACAATGAGCAGTTCTTC. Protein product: CASSTDRGTYNEQFF.

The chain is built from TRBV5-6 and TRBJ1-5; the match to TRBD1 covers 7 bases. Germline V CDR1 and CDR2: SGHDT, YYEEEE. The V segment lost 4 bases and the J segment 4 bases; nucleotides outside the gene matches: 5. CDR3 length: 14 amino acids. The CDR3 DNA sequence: TGTGCCAGCAGCCCCGGACAGGAGAATCAGCCCCAGCATTTT. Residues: CASSPGQENQPQHF. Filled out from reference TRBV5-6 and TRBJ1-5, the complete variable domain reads DAGVTQSPTHLIKTRGQQVTLRCSPKSGHDTVSWYQQALGQGPQFIFQYYEEEERQRGNFPDRFSGHQFPNYSSELNVNALLLGDSALYLCASSPGQENQPQHFGDGTRLSIL.

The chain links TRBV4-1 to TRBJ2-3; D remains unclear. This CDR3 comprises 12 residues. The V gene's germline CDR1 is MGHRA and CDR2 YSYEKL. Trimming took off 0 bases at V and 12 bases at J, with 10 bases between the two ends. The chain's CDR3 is CASSQDPPNQYF. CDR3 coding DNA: TGCGCCAGCAGCCAAGATCCCCCCAATCAGTATTTT.

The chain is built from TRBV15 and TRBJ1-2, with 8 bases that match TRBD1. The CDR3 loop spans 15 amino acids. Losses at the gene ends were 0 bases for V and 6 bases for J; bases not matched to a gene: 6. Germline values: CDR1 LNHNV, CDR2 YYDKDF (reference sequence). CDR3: CATSRDGDRGDGYTF. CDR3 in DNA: TGTGCCACCAGCAGAGATGGAGACAGGGGTGATGGCTACACCTTC.

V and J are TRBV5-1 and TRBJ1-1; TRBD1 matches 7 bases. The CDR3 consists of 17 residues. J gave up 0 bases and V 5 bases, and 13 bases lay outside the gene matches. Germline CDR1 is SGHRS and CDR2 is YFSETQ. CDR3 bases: TGCGCCAGCAGTCGGTTGACAGGGCGGGCGATGAACACTGAAGCTTTCTTT. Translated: CASSRLTGRAMNTEAFF.

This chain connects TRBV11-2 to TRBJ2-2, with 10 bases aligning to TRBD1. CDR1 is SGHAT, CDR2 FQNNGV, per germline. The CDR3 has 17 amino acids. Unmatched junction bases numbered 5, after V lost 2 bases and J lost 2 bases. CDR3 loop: CASSLPRDRGNTGELFF. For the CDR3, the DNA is TGTGCCAGCAGCTTACCCCGGGACAGGGGAAACACCGGGGAGCTGTTTTTT.

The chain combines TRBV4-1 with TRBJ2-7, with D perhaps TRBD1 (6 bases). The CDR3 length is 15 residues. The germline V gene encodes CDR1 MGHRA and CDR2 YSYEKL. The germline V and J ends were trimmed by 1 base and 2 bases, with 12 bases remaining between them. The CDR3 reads CASSQVGGQPYEQYF. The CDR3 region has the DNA TGCGCCAGCAGCCAAGTTGGGGGCCAACCCTACGAGCAGTACTTC.

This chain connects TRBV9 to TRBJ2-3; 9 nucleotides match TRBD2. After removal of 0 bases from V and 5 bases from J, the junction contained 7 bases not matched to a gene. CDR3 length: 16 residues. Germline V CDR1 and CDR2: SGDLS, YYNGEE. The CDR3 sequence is CASSVAAGGPGDTQYF. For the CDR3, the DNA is TGTGCCAGCAGCGTAGCGGCGGGGGGGCCTGGAGATACGCAGTATTTT. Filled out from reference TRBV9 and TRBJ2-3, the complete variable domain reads DSGVTQTPKHLITATGQRVTLRCSPRSGDLSVYWYQQSLDQGLQFLIQYYNGEERAKGNILERFSAQQFPDLHSELNLSSLELGDSALYFCASSVAAGGPGDTQYFGPGTRLTVL.

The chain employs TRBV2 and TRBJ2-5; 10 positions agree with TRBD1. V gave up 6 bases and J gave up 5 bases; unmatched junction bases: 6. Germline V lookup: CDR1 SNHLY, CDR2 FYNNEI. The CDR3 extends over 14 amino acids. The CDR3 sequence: CASSAGTGEETQYF. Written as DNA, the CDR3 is TGTGCCAGCAGCGCCGGGACAGGGGAGGAGACCCAGTACTTC.

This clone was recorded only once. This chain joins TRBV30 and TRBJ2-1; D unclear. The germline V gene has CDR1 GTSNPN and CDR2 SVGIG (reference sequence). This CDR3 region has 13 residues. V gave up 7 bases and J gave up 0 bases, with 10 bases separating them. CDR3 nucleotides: TGTGCCTCTCTCTTGAGCTCCTACAATGAGCAGTTCTTC. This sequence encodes CASLLSSYNEQFF.

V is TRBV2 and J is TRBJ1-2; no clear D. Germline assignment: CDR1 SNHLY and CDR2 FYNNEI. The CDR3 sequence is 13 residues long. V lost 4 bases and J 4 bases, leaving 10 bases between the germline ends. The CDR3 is CASSVVGSYGYTF. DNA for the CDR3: TGTGCCAGCAGTGTAGTAGGGAGCTATGGCTACACCTTC.

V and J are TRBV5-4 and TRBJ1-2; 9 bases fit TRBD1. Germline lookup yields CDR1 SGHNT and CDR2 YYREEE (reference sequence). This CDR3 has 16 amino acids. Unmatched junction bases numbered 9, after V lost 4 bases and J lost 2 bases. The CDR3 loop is CASSQGDRVFNYGYTF. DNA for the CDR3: TGTGCCAGCAGCCAGGGGGACAGGGTATTCAACTATGGCTACACCTTC. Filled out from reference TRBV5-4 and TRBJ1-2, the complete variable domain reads ETGVTQSPTHLIKTRGQQVTLRCSSQSGHNTVSWYQQALGQGPQFIFQYYREEENGRGNFPPRFSGLQFPNYSSELNVNALELDDSALYLCASSQGDRVFNYGYTFGSGTRLTVV.

The CDR3 here is CASSHSSQGQNYEQYF. The DNA of the CDR3 is TGTGCCAGCAGCCATTCGTCCCAGGGACAGAACTACGAGCAGTACTTC. J is TRBJ2-7 and V is TRBV4-2, with 7 bases aligning to TRBD1. The V segment lost 3 bases and the J segment 3 bases; nucleotides outside the gene matches: 11. The germline gives CDR1 LGHNA, CDR2 YNFKEQ. The length of the CDR3 is 16 residues.

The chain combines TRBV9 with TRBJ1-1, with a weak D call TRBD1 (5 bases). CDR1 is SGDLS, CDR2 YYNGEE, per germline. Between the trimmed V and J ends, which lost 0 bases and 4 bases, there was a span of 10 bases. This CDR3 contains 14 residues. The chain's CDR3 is CASSVGGVGTEAFF. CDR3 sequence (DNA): TGTGCCAGCAGCGTAGGGGGGGTCGGCACTGAAGCTTTCTTT.